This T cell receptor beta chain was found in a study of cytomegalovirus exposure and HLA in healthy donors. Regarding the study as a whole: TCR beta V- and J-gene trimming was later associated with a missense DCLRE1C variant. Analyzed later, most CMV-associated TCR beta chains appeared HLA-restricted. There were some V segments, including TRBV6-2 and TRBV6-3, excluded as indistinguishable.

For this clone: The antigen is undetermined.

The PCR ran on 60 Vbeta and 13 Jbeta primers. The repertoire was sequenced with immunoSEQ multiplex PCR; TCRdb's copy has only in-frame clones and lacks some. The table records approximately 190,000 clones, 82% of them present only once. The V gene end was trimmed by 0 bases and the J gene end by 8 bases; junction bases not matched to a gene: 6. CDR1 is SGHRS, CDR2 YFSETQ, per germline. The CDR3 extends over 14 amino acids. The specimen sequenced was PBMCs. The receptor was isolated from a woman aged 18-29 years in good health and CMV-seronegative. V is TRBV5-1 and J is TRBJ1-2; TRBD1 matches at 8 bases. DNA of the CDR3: TGCGCCAGCAGCTTGGGGACAGGGATGGGGGGCTACACCTTC. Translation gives CASSLGTGMGGYTF.